The entry below describes one T cell receptor beta chain. Its matching antigen is unknown. Barcoded TCR alpha and TCR beta cDNA libraries with UMIs came from 5'RACE using constant-segment primers. TCRdb independently ran MiXCR on the 5' RACE reads; one entry per CDR3 protein. The sample yields over 350,000 distinct CDR3 sequences, approximately 16% seen once. This sample is drawn from a study of T-cell memory formation after mild COVID-19. Study-level information: In these data, TCR clusters were largely donor specific.

The length of the CDR3 is 13 residues. Trimming cost V 4 bases and J 1 base, with 10 bases left between them. Germline CDR1 is SQVTM and CDR2 is ANQGSEA. Overall study findings and caveats: A second wave of clones peaked on day 37, and their SARS-CoV-2 specificity went unconfirmed. Shrinking CD4+ clones were chiefly CM and EM; CD8+ ones were chiefly EMRA.

The receptor's source is a man aged 18-30 years who had mild COVID-19 (a few samples of this study predate the infection). Cell type and time point are not known. The rearrangement links TRBV29-1 to TRBJ1-1; D unclear. Sequenced material: PBMCs or a T cell subset sorted from them (not recorded which). CDR3 protein: CSVVSVKNTEAFF. As DNA, the CDR3 is TGCAGCGTTGTGTCGGTAAAGAACACTGAAGCTTTCTTT.